One sample yielded the 14 T cell receptor beta chains listed below, sequenced in a study of CD8+ T cells in alopecia areata. cDNA reverse transcribed from extracted RNA served as the sequencing template. Assay: immunoSEQ multiplex PCR; the TCRdb copy retains only in-frame clones and omits some. The sample holds about 200,000 clones; more than 45% are singletons and the top ten take more than 0.4%. The sequencing used CD4+ T cells sorted from blood, collected at week 0. All receptors come from a human donor with alopecia areata.

The chain couples TRBV9 to TRBJ2-7, with TRBD1 matching 8 bases. This CDR3 has 14 amino acids. The trim removed 3 bases at V and 3 bases at J, leaving 5 bases unmatched. Germline V gene data show CDR1 as SGDLS and CDR2 as YYNGEE. The CDR3 region is CASSGDGQGYEQYF. CDR3 DNA: TGTGCCAGCAGCGGGGACGGACAGGGCTACGAGCAGTACTTC.

The chain uses TRBV5-1 and TRBJ2-3, with D uncertain. This CDR3 is 14 amino acids long. Germline-derived CDR1 and CDR2 are SGHRS and YFSETQ. V was cut by 0 bases and J by 6 bases, with 11 bases left in between. Written as DNA, the CDR3 is TGCGCCAGCAGCTTGGCGGCCAGCGACGATACGCAGTATTTT. This gives the protein CASSLAASDDTQYF.

The genes are TRBV4-1 and TRBJ2-1, with 8 nucleotides matching TRBD2. The V segment lost 0 bases and the J segment 7 bases; nucleotides outside the gene matches: 8. The germline V gene encodes CDR1 MGHRA and CDR2 YSYEKL. CDR3 size: 16 residues. The DNA for the CDR3 is TGCGCCAGCAGCCAAGAGGGCCTAGCGGGTTCAAATGAGCAGTTCTTC. Encoded protein: CASSQEGLAGSNEQFF.

The CDR3 is CASSLGSGRAPKENEQFF. The CDR3 DNA reads TGTGCCAGCAGCTTAGGTAGCGGGAGGGCCCCAAAGGAAAATGAGCAGTTCTTC. The chain joins TRBV7-9 to TRBJ2-1, with TRBD2 matching over 11 bases. The CDR3 is 18 amino acids. CDR1 and CDR2 (germline): SEHNR, FQNEAQ (reference sequence). V was pared by 1 base and J by 7 bases, with 12 bases of the junction left unmatched.

The chain is built from TRBV4-2 and TRBJ1-2; D is unresolved. The CDR3 spans 17 residues. V lost 4 bases, J lost 2 bases, and 20 bases lay in between. Germline V gene sequence: CDR1 LGHNA, CDR2 YNFKEQ. CDR3 region: CASSRPPAAGGNYGYTF. CDR3 sequence (DNA): TGTGCCAGCAGCCGGCCCCCAGCGGCGGGAGGGAACTATGGCTACACCTTC.

The V and J genes are TRBV5-1 and TRBJ2-7, with TRBD1 as a possible D gene (6 bases). Germline-derived CDR1 and CDR2 are SGHRS and YFSETQ. V was trimmed by 3 bases and J by 0 bases, leaving 10 bases between them. The CDR3 sequence is 14 residues long. CDR3: CASSSKQGSYEQYF. In nucleotides, the CDR3 is TGCGCCAGCAGCTCAAAACAGGGCTCCTACGAGCAGTACTTC.

V gene TRBV2 combines with J gene TRBJ1-2; TRBD1 aligns across 8 bases. The CDR3 consists of 14 residues. Losses at the gene ends were 4 bases for V and 1 base for J; bases not matched to a gene: 2. Germline-derived CDR1 and CDR2 are SNHLY and FYNNEI. The CDR3 DNA reads TGTGCCAGCAGTGGGACAGGGATTAACTATGGCTACACCTTC. It is translated as CASSGTGINYGYTF.

This chain joins TRBV5-6 and TRBJ1-2, with 7 bases identical to TRBD1. Germline V CDR1 and CDR2: SGHDT, YYEEEE. The CDR3 runs to 13 residues. Unmatched junction bases numbered 5, after V lost 2 bases and J lost 7 bases. The CDR3 DNA reads TGTGCCAGCAGCTTTGGACAGGCCGTTGGCTACACCTTC. This codes for CASSFGQAVGYTF.

The chain joins TRBV9 to TRBJ1-5, with D possibly matching TRBD1 (6 bases). Germline assignment: CDR1 SGDLS and CDR2 YYNGEE. Trimming removed 1 base at V and 0 bases at J, with 14 bases between. The CDR3 length is 17 residues. CDR3 in DNA: TGTGCCAGCAGCGTAACCAGGGGCGCGTATAGCAATCAGCCCCAGCATTTT. It codes for CASSVTRGAYSNQPQHF.

The V gene is TRBV4-2, the J gene TRBJ2-7, with D perhaps matching TRBD1 or TRBD2 (5 bases each). V lost 6 bases to trimming and J lost 5 bases, with 14 bases between them. The CDR3 has 13 residues. Germline CDR1 and CDR2: LGHNA and YNFKEQ. Here the CDR3 reads CASSKEGTHEQYF. For the CDR3, the DNA is TGTGCCAGCAGTAAAGAGGGGACCCACGAGCAGTACTTC.

This chain links TRBV13 with TRBJ1-5; tentative D call: TRBD1 (5 bases). The CDR3 loop spans 15 amino acids. Deletions cut 4 bases from V and 4 bases from J, with 14 bases between. Germline V gene sequence: CDR1 PRHDT, CDR2 FYEKMQ (reference sequence). Here the CDR3 reads CASSSIREENQPQHF. For the CDR3, the DNA is TGTGCCAGCAGCTCTATCAGGGAGGAAAATCAGCCCCAGCATTTT.

In this sample, this clone turned up many times. The genes are TRBV4-1 and TRBJ2-6, with D perhaps assigned TRBD1 or TRBD2 (5 bases each). CDR1 MGHRA and CDR2 YSYEKL come from the germline V gene. CDR3 length: 16 residues. Trimming cost V 0 bases and J 5 bases, with 11 bases left between them. Written as DNA, the CDR3 is TGCGCCAGCAGCCAAGACTGGGGGTCCAGGGCCAACGTCCTGACTTTC. Its translation: CASSQDWGSRANVLTF.

The chain carries TRBV2 and TRBJ2-7; unclear D gene. The CDR3 runs to 11 residues. Trimming took off 1 base at V and 9 bases at J, with 7 bases between the two ends. The germline gives CDR1 SNHLY, CDR2 FYNNEI. The CDR3 protein is CASSEERGQYF. As DNA, the CDR3 is TGTGCCAGCAGTGAAGAGCGCGGGCAGTACTTC.

The genes are TRBV9 and TRBJ1-1; TRBD1 might be the D (6 bases). Germline values: CDR1 SGDLS, CDR2 YYNGEE. The CDR3 is made up of 15 amino acids. Trimming removed 0 bases from V and 2 bases from J, with 11 bases in between. The CDR3 DNA reads TGTGCCAGCAGCGTAGGAGACAGGTCCAACACTGAAGCTTTCTTT. As protein: CASSVGDRSNTEAFF.